This TCR beta chain derives from a study of T cells in Graves' hyperthyroidism and ophthalmopathy. V lost 7 bases, J lost 1 base, and 17 bases lay in between. The CDR3 loop spans 15 amino acids. CDR1 SGHRS and CDR2 YFSETQ come from the germline V gene. Active moderate-to-severe ophthalmopathy, Clinical Activity Score at least 3, NOSPECS at least 4, under 3 months' duration. General study points: Blood samples included most of the expanded thyroid clonotypes exceeding 0.001. From stable hyperthyroidism, ophthalmopathy was set apart by a 13 V-J model. The model forecast ophthalmopathy, anticipating it by a median around 6.4 months before onset.

This clonotype came up many times. Its antigen remains unidentified. The investigators amplified TCR beta CDR3 regions from RNA transcripts. Carried out on the TCR CDR3, a first-round RT-PCR used the HTBI primer set. TCRdb re-called the multiplex PCR reads with MiXCR, one entry per CDR3 protein. The sample includes 490,000 or so distinct CDR3 sequences, 15% to 20% of them seen just once. The chain joins TRBV5-1 to TRBJ1-1; D uncertain. The sample consisted of blood. The sequence was collected from a woman aged 30 to 39 with Graves' ophthalmopathy. The CDR3 loop reads CASALMVLENTEAFF. DNA for the CDR3: TGCGCCAGCGCTCTCATGGTGTTGGAGAACACTGAAGCTTTCTTT.